A single sample is the source of the 20 T cell receptor beta chains below, sequenced in a study of blood T cell repertoires in COVID-19 (TCRdb year 2020). The receptor library was made with the immunoSEQ multiplex PCR assay. TCRdb took this table from immuneACCESS and kept in-frame rearrangements with V and J called. Such tables lack part of the clones; where checked against another copy, unresolved V genes explain under half of the gap, and the rest is unexplained. Recorded for this sample are 150,000 or so clones; roughly 83% of them occurred a single time. Approximately 3% of the sample rests with the top ten. The source material was peripheral blood. The receptor set was obtained from an elderly woman with acute or convalescent COVID-19.

The chain combines TRBV11-3 with TRBJ2-2, with 7 bases fitting TRBD2. Trimming took 1 base from V and 5 from J; bases not matched to a gene: 4. The germline V gene has CDR1 SGHNT and CDR2 YENEEA. The CDR3 consists of 15 residues. Here the CDR3 reads CASSLGGRVTGELFF. CDR3 nucleotides: TGTGCCAGCAGCTTAGGCGGGAGAGTAACCGGGGAGCTGTTTTTT.

The rearrangement links TRBV19 to TRBJ2-7; D is perhaps TRBD1 (6 bases). V gave up 3 bases and J gave up 2 bases, with 14 bases separating them. This CDR3 has 15 amino acids. CDR1 is LNHDA, CDR2 SQIVND, per germline (reference sequence). CDR3 region: CASSIGYQGPYEQYF. CDR3 sequence (DNA): TGTGCCAGTAGTATTGGGTATCAGGGGCCCTACGAGCAGTACTTC. The entire variable domain, with the rest obtained from reference TRBV19 and TRBJ2-7, is as follows: DGGITQSPKYLFRKEGQNVTLSCEQNLNHDAMYWYRQDPGQGLRLIYYSQIVNDFQKGDIAEGYSVSREKKESFPLTVTSAQKNPTAFYLCASSIGYQGPYEQYFGPGTRLTVT.

A single count supports this clone. The chain uses TRBV7-3 and TRBJ1-1; the match to TRBD1 covers 7 bases. After removal of 6 bases from V and 11 bases from J, the junction contained 6 bases not matched to a gene. Germline V gene lookup returns CDR1 SGHTA and CDR2 FQGTGA. The CDR3 sequence is 11 residues long. Written as DNA, the CDR3 is TGTGCCAGCAGAAACAGGGGTATGGCTTTCTTT. Translation: CASRNRGMAFF. The full variable domain, its missing parts supplied by reference TRBV7-3 and TRBJ1-1, is GAGVSQTPSNKVTEKGKYVELRCDPISGHTALYWYRQSLGQGPEFLIYFQGTGAADDSGLPNDRFFAVRPEGSVSTLKIQRTERGDSAVYLCASRNRGMAFFGQGTRLTVV.

This clone appeared a single time. The chain is built from TRBV18 and TRBJ1-2; maybe TRBD1 (6 bases). V was trimmed by 2 bases and J by 7 bases, leaving 20 bases between them. The CDR3 sequence is 16 residues long. Germline loops: CDR1 KGHSH, CDR2 LQKENI. The CDR3 protein is CASSPEAGDPIGGYTF. Written as DNA, the CDR3 is TGTGCCAGCTCACCAGAGGCAGGGGACCCTATTGGTGGCTACACCTTC. Combining the CDR3 with reference TRBV18 and TRBJ1-2 gives the whole variable domain NAGVMQNPRHLVRRRGQEARLRCSPMKGHSHVYWYRQLPEEGLKFMVYLQKENIIDESGMPKERFSAEFPKEGPSILRIQQVVRGDSAAYFCASSPEAGDPIGGYTFGSGTRLTVV.

The chain recombines TRBV29-1 with TRBJ1-1, with a weak D call TRBD1 (5 bases). The CDR3 length is 15 residues. V was pared by 6 bases and J by 1 base, with 18 bases between. The germline gives CDR1 SQVTM, CDR2 ANQGSEA. DNA for the CDR3: TGCAGCGTCTCACTTCGTCAGACAGCGAACACTGAAGCTTTCTTT. Its protein is CSVSLRQTANTEAFF.

The J gene is TRBJ1-1, the V gene TRBV25-1; 9 bases agree with TRBD1. V lost 3 bases to trimming and J lost 0 bases; unmatched junction nucleotides: 8. The CDR3 covers 17 residues. The V gene's germline CDR1 is MGHDK and CDR2 SYGVNS. The CDR3 is CASSDLITGGMNTEAFF. The CDR3 bases are TGTGCCAGCAGTGACCTTATTACAGGGGGCATGAACACTGAAGCTTTCTTT.

V gene TRBV5-6 combines with J gene TRBJ2-2, with TRBD1 matching over 8 bases. The CDR3 runs 17 residues. Trimming at V came to 2 bases and at J to 7 bases, leaving 13 bases not matched to a gene. Per the germline V gene, CDR1 is SGHDT and CDR2 is YYEEEE. In nucleotides, the CDR3 is TGTGCCAGCAGCTTACTTTGGGCAGGGGGCGCAAGCGGGGAGCTGTTTTTT. It translates to CASSLLWAGGASGELFF.

The chain uses TRBV19 and TRBJ1-2; 7 bases are shared with TRBD1. Germline V gene sequence: CDR1 LNHDA, CDR2 SQIVND (reference sequence). The CDR3 spans 12 residues. The ends lost 8 bases at V and 2 bases at J; junction bases unmatched: 2. This chain's CDR3 is CASRDRNYGYTF. For the CDR3, the DNA is TGTGCCAGTCGGGACAGAAACTATGGCTACACCTTC.

The gene calls are TRBV27 and TRBJ1-1; 9 bases match TRBD1. Trimming cost V 6 bases and J 6 bases; bases outside gene matches: 5. The CDR3 has 13 amino acids. Looked up from germline, CDR1 is MNHEY and CDR2 is SMNVEV (reference sequence). This chain's CDR3 is CASRPGQGPEAFF. The CDR3 DNA sequence: TGTGCCAGCAGGCCCGGACAGGGGCCTGAAGCTTTCTTT.

The V gene is TRBV2, the J gene TRBJ1-2, with D maybe TRBD1 (6 bases). V lost 1 base, J lost 3 bases, and 12 bases lay in between. The CDR3 loop spans 15 amino acids. Germline-derived CDR1 and CDR2 are SNHLY and FYNNEI. The CDR3 DNA reads TGTGCCAGCAGTGAAGGGGGGGGCGGTGACTATGGCTACACCTTC. Translated, it gives CASSEGGGGDYGYTF.

This clone was detected only once. Other DNA sequences in this sample translate to the same CDR3. The genes are TRBV24-1 and TRBJ1-2; TRBD1 agrees at 11 bases. Trimming removed 2 bases from V and 8 bases from J; junction bases left unmatched: 6. Germline V gene data show CDR1 as KGHDR and CDR2 as SFDVKD. The CDR3 is made up of 15 amino acids. The CDR3 is CATSDSSGQGGGYTF. In DNA, the CDR3 is TGTGCCACCAGTGATTCTTCGGGACAGGGGGGCGGCTACACCTTC.

The CDR3 DNA follows: TGTGCCAGCAGTTCTCGGACAGGGCGAAACACCATATATTTT. Translated: CASSSRTGRNTIYF. The chain combines TRBV28 with TRBJ1-3; 8 bases are shared with TRBD1. The V and J ends lost 4 bases and 5 bases, in that order; junction bases with no gene match: 4. The germline V gene encodes CDR1 MDHEN and CDR2 SYDVKM. This CDR3 region has 14 residues.

V and J are TRBV7-6 and TRBJ2-1, with TRBD2 identical over 12 bases. The CDR3 has 17 amino acids. V was clipped by 1 base and J by 3 bases; unmatched bases: 4. Germline V gene data show CDR1 as SGHVS and CDR2 as FNYEAQ. The CDR3 is CASSLDSGLAGYNEQFF. The DNA of the CDR3 is TGTGCCAGCAGCTTAGACTCGGGACTAGCGGGCTACAATGAGCAGTTCTTC. Using reference TRBV7-6 and TRBJ2-1 for the parts outside the CDR3, the full variable domain is GAGVSQSPRYKVTKRGQDVALRCDPISGHVSLYWYRQALGQGPEFLTYFNYEAQQDKSGLPNDRFSAERPEGSISTLTIQRTEQRDSAMYRCASSLDSGLAGYNEQFFGPGTRLTVL.

The chain has TRBV6-6 and TRBJ2-7; 9 bases align to TRBD1. The germline CDR1 and CDR2 sequences are MNHNY and SVGAGI (reference sequence). V gave up 4 bases and J gave up 1 base; unmatched junction bases: 5. This CDR3 contains 15 residues. The CDR3 loop is CASSWKGQGSYEQYF. In DNA form, the CDR3 reads TGTGCCAGCAGTTGGAAGGGACAGGGTTCCTACGAGCAGTACTTC.

The chain recombines TRBV5-8 with TRBJ2-4; the match to TRBD2 covers 7 bases. Germline CDR1 SGHTS, CDR2 YDEGEE. The CDR3 contains 18 residues. The ends lost 4 bases at V and 0 bases at J; junction bases unmatched: 13. CDR3 DNA sequence: TGTGCCAGCAGCACCCCAACGGGGCTAGCGGTAGCCAAAAACATTCAGTACTTC. Amino acid sequence: CASSTPTGLAVAKNIQYF.

The rearrangement links TRBV5-1 to TRBJ1-4; D is undetermined. V was shortened by 4 bases and J by 4 bases, with 17 bases between the two germline ends. This CDR3 has 16 residues. Germline V gives CDR1 SGHRS, CDR2 YFSETQ. CDR3 sequence reads: CASSPRTGMGNEKLFF. In nucleotides, the CDR3 is TGCGCCAGCAGCCCTCGGACGGGGATGGGTAATGAAAAACTGTTTTTT.

This chain uses TRBV6-5 with TRBJ2-3; TRBD1 might be the D (6 bases). The CDR3 has 13 residues. The germline V gene has CDR1 MNHEY and CDR2 SVGAGI. V gave up 8 bases and J gave up 2 bases, with 11 bases separating them. This CDR3 is CASQGMLTDTQYF. CDR3 nucleotide sequence: TGTGCCAGCCAGGGGATGCTCACAGATACGCAGTATTTT.

The chain carries TRBV23-1 and TRBJ2-7; 9 bases match TRBD2. TRBV23-1 counts as an open reading frame of uncertain function. Trimming removed 2 bases from V and 5 bases from J; junction bases left unmatched: 7. This CDR3 comprises 15 residues. The CDR3 DNA follows: TGCGCCAGCAGTCAAGAAGGTAAGCGGGGGGACGAGCAGTACTTC. Protein product: CASSQEGKRGDEQYF.

The gene calls are TRBV10-3 and TRBJ1-5, with D uncertain. Germline V gives CDR1 ENHRY, CDR2 SYGVKD. The CDR3 contains 13 residues. V was shortened by 2 bases and J by 7 bases, with 9 bases between the two germline ends. CDR3 protein: CAISEGREQPQHF. The CDR3 bases are TGTGCCATCAGTGAGGGTCGGGAACAGCCCCAGCATTTT.

The V and J genes are TRBV5-6 and TRBJ2-7; D perhaps matches TRBD2 (6 bases). The CDR3 extends over 13 amino acids. Trimming pared 2 bases from V and 3 bases from J, leaving 9 bases between. The germline gives CDR1 SGHDT, CDR2 YYEEEE. Here the CDR3 reads CASSFAGSYEQYF. In DNA, the CDR3 is TGTGCCAGCAGCTTTGCCGGGAGCTACGAGCAGTACTTC.